The 15 T cell receptor beta chains listed next were all sequenced from one sample in a study of beta chain features in type 1 diabetes (dated by TCRdb to between 2017 and 2018). Receptors were amplified or captured by the immunoSEQ multiplex PCR assay. The entire amount of isolated RNA was reverse transcribed using the High Capacity cDNA Reverse Transcription Kit, so the sequenced TCRB transcripts were expressed ones. Entries here come from immuneACCESS through TCRdb and include only in-frame sequences with V and J called. Some clones fail to appear in such tables; in the studies checked, an unresolved V gene covers under half of the shortfall, and the cause of the remainder is unknown. The sample table shows under 250,000 clones, and roughly 15% are seen once. Around 0.026% of the sample is taken by the ten largest. The sample taken for sequencing was naive CD4+ T cells from blood. Read against the paper, the sample's cell subset or site label means: true naive CD4+ T cells. The receptors were sampled from a woman between 40 and 50 years old in good health.

This rearrangement joins TRBV10-3 to TRBJ1-4; D is perhaps TRBD1 (6 bases). CDR1 and CDR2 from the germline V gene are ENHRY and SYGVKD. Trimming left V 3 bases short and J 0 bases short, with 8 bases between. The CDR3 covers 15 residues. The CDR3 coding sequence is TGTGCCATCAGTGACGGACAGTCAACTAATGAAAAACTGTTTTTT. This translates into CAISDGQSTNEKLFF.

This clone was seen a handful of times. The chain carries TRBV5-6 and TRBJ2-1, with 9 positions matching TRBD1. V lost 4 bases, J lost 9 bases, and 11 bases stayed unmatched. Germline CDR1 SGHDT, CDR2 YYEEEE. CDR3 length: 15 residues. The DNA of the CDR3 is TGTGCCAGCAGCGCAGGACAGGGGTTAGACGGTGAGCAGTTCTTC. It encodes CASSAGQGLDGEQFF.

This clone occurred many times. The V call is TRBV29-1, the J call TRBJ2-7, with 8 bases matching TRBD1. V shed 5 bases, J shed 2 bases, and the junction held 2 bases outside the gene matches. Germline CDR1 is SQVTM and CDR2 is ANQGSEA. The CDR3 covers 12 residues. The CDR3 DNA reads as TGCAGCGTTCGACAGGGGACCTACGAGCAGTACTTC. Its protein product is CSVRQGTYEQYF.

This chain uses TRBV9 with TRBJ1-2; TRBD1 matches 8 bases. This CDR3 region has 14 residues. Germline CDR1 SGDLS, CDR2 YYNGEE. The V and J ends lost 4 bases and 2 bases, in that order; junction bases with no gene match: 4. CDR3 region: CASSPRTGNYGYTF. CDR3 nucleotide sequence: TGTGCCAGCAGCCCTAGGACAGGGAACTATGGCTACACCTTC.

This clone was detected only a few times. The J gene is TRBJ2-3, the V gene TRBV18; D might be TRBD2 (5 bases). The germline CDR1 and CDR2 sequences are KGHSH and LQKENI. Trimming removed 5 bases from V and 5 bases from J, with 11 bases in between. This CDR3 region has 13 residues. In DNA, the CDR3 is TGTGCCAGCTCATCGGACCGGGAAGATACGCAGTATTTT. This translates into CASSSDREDTQYF. The variable domain in full, completed from reference TRBV18 and TRBJ2-3, reads NAGVMQNPRHLVRRRGQEARLRCSPMKGHSHVYWYRQLPEEGLKFMVYLQKENIIDESGMPKERFSAEFPKEGPSILRIQQVVRGDSAAYFCASSSDREDTQYFGPGTRLTVL.

This clone was seen only a few times. The genes are TRBV7-8 and TRBJ2-3; TRBD2 is a possible D gene (6 bases). Germline V gene data show CDR1 as SGHVS and CDR2 as FQNEAQ. The CDR3 is made up of 15 amino acids. The V gene lost 5 bases and the J gene lost 5 bases, with 17 bases spanning the gap. Here the CDR3 reads CASSSWDSLGDTQYF. CDR3 bases: TGTGCCAGCAGCAGTTGGGACTCCTTGGGAGATACGCAGTATTTT.

This clone has only one observation. The chain carries TRBV25-1 and TRBJ1-2; 7 nucleotides agree with TRBD1. This CDR3 has 14 residues. With 7 bases clipped from V and 4 bases from J, the junction kept 9 bases outside the gene matches. Germline values: CDR1 MGHDK, CDR2 SYGVNS. DNA for the CDR3: TGTGCCAGCACCGGGGGGGGACAGCTCTATGGCTACACCTTC. The encoded protein is CASTGGGQLYGYTF.

V gene TRBV25-1 combines with J gene TRBJ1-6, with D perhaps matching TRBD1 (6 bases). The CDR3 has 14 amino acids. Trimming left V 4 bases short and J 6 bases short, with 10 bases between. In germline, CDR1 is MGHDK, CDR2 SYGVNS. This CDR3 is CASSAGVGNSPLHF. For the CDR3, the DNA is TGTGCCAGCAGTGCAGGGGTGGGTAATTCACCCCTCCACTTT.

The table lists this clone with a few counts. The chain uses TRBV5-1 and TRBJ2-2; 10 bases line up with TRBD2. Germline CDR1 SGHRS, CDR2 YFSETQ. J gave up 2 bases and V 1 base, and 8 bases lay outside the gene matches. The CDR3 has 18 residues. In DNA form, the CDR3 reads TGCGCCAGCAGCTTGAGGCTAGCGGGGGCCATCAACACCGGGGAGCTGTTTTTT. Its protein is CASSLRLAGAINTGELFF.

CDR3 amino acids: CASSEAWRGDHNEQFF. CDR3 in DNA: TGTGCCAGCAGTGAAGCCTGGCGGGGGGACCACAATGAGCAGTTCTTC. This rearrangement joins TRBV6-1 to TRBJ2-1, with TRBD2 matching 8 bases. CDR3 length equals 16 residues. Germline V gene lookup returns CDR1 MNHNS and CDR2 SASEGT. V was clipped by 0 bases and J by 5 bases; unmatched bases: 6.

V usage is TRBV2 and J usage is TRBJ2-7; D gene ambiguous. Trimming cost V 6 bases and J 3 bases, with 6 bases left between them. The length of the CDR3 is 11 residues. Germline CDR1 SNHLY, CDR2 FYNNEI. The CDR3 sequence is CASRAYYEQYF. The CDR3 DNA sequence: TGTGCCAGCAGAGCCTACTACGAGCAGTACTTC.

DNA for the CDR3: TGCGCCAGCAGCCTTACAGGGTCCTACGAGCAGTACTTC. It encodes CASSLTGSYEQYF. This sequence joins TRBV5-1 and TRBJ2-7; possibly TRBD1 for D (6 bases). The germline gives CDR1 SGHRS, CDR2 YFSETQ. Trimming took off 4 bases at V and 1 base at J, with 9 bases between the two ends. CDR3 size: 13 residues.

J is TRBJ1-6 and V is TRBV4-1; TRBD1 might be the D (6 bases). CDR1 is MGHRA and CDR2 is YSYEKL in the germline V gene. The CDR3 is 15 amino acids. Trimming removed 4 bases at V and 10 bases at J, with 17 bases between. CDR3 DNA: TGCGCCAGCAGCCTAGAGCGGGGGCCGGGATCACCCCTCCACTTT. Translating it yields CASSLERGPGSPLHF.

In this sample, this clone turned up a few times. The chain carries TRBV11-1 and TRBJ1-1; no clear D. The CDR3 covers 12 residues. Trimming shortened V by 5 bases and J by 2 bases, and 6 bases separated the two germline ends. Germline-derived CDR1 and CDR2 are SGHAT and FQDESV (reference sequence). The CDR3 DNA follows: TGTGCCAGCAGCCCGGGTAACACTGAAGCTTTCTTT. Translated, it gives CASSPGNTEAFF.

This clone came up a few times. The chain carries TRBV7-9 and TRBJ2-5; 7 bases are shared with TRBD2. V was clipped by 2 bases and J by 2 bases; unmatched bases: 5. This CDR3 region has 15 residues. Germline CDR1 SEHNR, CDR2 FQNEAQ (reference sequence). In DNA form, the CDR3 reads TGTGCCAGCAGCTTAAGCGGGGTGGGGCAAGAGACCCAGTACTTC. As protein: CASSLSGVGQETQYF. The whole variable domain, remainder taken from reference TRBV7-9 and TRBJ2-5, is DTGVSQNPRHKITKRGQNVTFRCDPISEHNRLYWYRQTLGQGPEFLTYFQNEAQLEKSRLLSDRFSAERPKGSFSTLEIQRTEQGDSAMYLCASSLSGVGQETQYFGPGTRLLVL.